The clone carrying this TCR beta chain appeared a single time. Its specificity is not known. 13 Jbeta primers and 60 Vbeta primers were used for the PCR. Measured with immunoSEQ multiplex PCR; TCRdb has only the in-frame clones, and not every one. Here the sample spans 140,000 or so clones, 70% to 85% being singletons. These data come from a study of cytomegalovirus exposure and HLA in healthy donors. General study findings and limits: Most CMV-associated TCR beta chains appeared HLA-restricted in a later analysis. The study designated about 160 TCR beta chains cytomegalovirus-associated. Later analysis indicated greater clonal expansion among HLA-associated TCR beta chains than among equally common other chains. Association of around 17,000 TCR beta sequences with HLA alleles was found at 0.05 false discovery rate in a later analysis.

The sequenced sample consisted of PBMCs. This TCR came from a male donor in good health and CMV-seronegative.

This CDR3 reads CASSRDRKNTEAFF. The CDR3, as DNA: TGTGCCAGCTCACGAGACAGGAAGAACACTGAAGCTTTCTTT. This sequence joins TRBV18 and TRBJ1-1, with a possible D match to TRBD1 (6 bases). The germline V and J ends were trimmed by 4 bases and 1 base, with 10 bases remaining between them. Germline loops: CDR1 KGHSH, CDR2 LQKENI. This CDR3 is built from 14 residues.